Listed here is a single T cell receptor (beta chain). What it recognizes is unknown. Profiling relied on immunoSEQ multiplex PCR, and the TCRdb table lists in-frame clones only, not all of them. The sample yields over 35,000 clones, around 76% seen once. The CDR3 is made up of 14 amino acids. Germline-derived CDR1 and CDR2 are SNHLY and FYNNEI. Trimming pared 6 bases from V and 4 bases from J, leaving 15 bases between. The data are from a study of vaccination effects on CD4 cells after COVID-19. Researchers isolated CD4+ T cells once approximately eleven days of culture had elapsed. By PCR, the person was confirmed to have had SARS-CoV-2 infection between March and December 2020. Participants got two doses of BNT162b2 or mRNA-1273 vaccine. On day 3 and again on day 7, half the medium was replaced with IL-2 medium.

Here the sequenced sample was CD4+ T cells from PBMCs cultured without peptide, taken after COVID-19 vaccination. The sequence derives from a human donor who had a prior SARS-CoV-2 infection. The V and J genes are TRBV2 and TRBJ1-2, with D perhaps TRBD1 (5 bases). As DNA, the CDR3 is TGTGCCAGCAGGACTAGGGGCAACATCTATGGCTACACCTTC. It specifies CASRTRGNIYGYTF.